The 3 T cell receptor beta chains below were found in one sample sequenced in a study of shared clonotypes between healthy human individuals. Clones were sequenced by immunoSEQ multiplex PCR, and TCRdb holds only the in-frame ones, with some missing. The repertoire has approximately 740,000 clones, 80% to 95% of them found once; the top ten carry about 24%. Naivety among CD8 cells was defined by CD45RO negativity and positive CCR7 selection, thereby excluding terminally differentiated effector memory CD45RA+ cells. The specimen sequenced was naive CD8+ T cells sorted from blood. These receptors all stem from a man aged 30 to 39 in good health.

The chain couples TRBV30 to TRBJ1-3, with D possibly matching TRBD1 (5 bases). This CDR3 is built from 17 residues. Germline loops: CDR1 GTSNPN, CDR2 SVGIG (reference sequence). V was trimmed by 1 base and J by 4 bases, leaving 20 bases between them. CDR3 nucleotide sequence: TGTGCCTGGAGTGGCCCGGGGACCGGGCTCTCCGGAAACACCATATATTTT. Translation gives CAWSGPGTGLSGNTIYF.

The chain carries TRBV28 and TRBJ2-7; D is perhaps TRBD1 (7 bases). This CDR3 region has 15 residues. The germline gives CDR1 MDHEN, CDR2 SYDVKM. Trimming removed 1 base from V and 5 bases from J, with 15 bases in between. The CDR3 sequence: CASSLYRGGSDEQYF. The CDR3 coding sequence is TGTGCCAGCAGTTTATACAGGGGAGGTTCTGACGAGCAGTACTTC. The full variable domain, completed using reference TRBV28 and TRBJ2-7, is DVKVTQSSRYLVKRTGEKVFLECVQDMDHENMFWYRQDPGLGLRLIYFSYDVKMKEKGDIPEGYSVSREKKERFSLILESASTNQTSMYLCASSLYRGGSDEQYFGPGTRLTVT.

The genes are TRBV7-6 and TRBJ2-1; 10 nucleotides match TRBD1. The length of the CDR3 is 16 residues. V was clipped by 5 bases and J by 7 bases; unmatched bases: 11. CDR1 is SGHVS and CDR2 is FNYEAQ in the germline V gene. The CDR3 spells CASSRHGTGDRNEQFF. In DNA form, the CDR3 reads TGTGCCAGCAGCCGACACGGGACAGGGGACAGGAATGAGCAGTTCTTC. Full variable domain (outside the CDR3, taken from reference TRBV7-6 and TRBJ2-1): GAGVSQSPRYKVTKRGQDVALRCDPISGHVSLYWYRQALGQGPEFLTYFNYEAQQDKSGLPNDRFSAERPEGSISTLTIQRTEQRDSAMYRCASSRHGTGDRNEQFFGPGTRLTVL.